These T cell receptor beta chains were read from a single sample in a study of T-cell memory formation after mild COVID-19. Via MiXCR, TCRdb re-called the 5' RACE reads, giving one row per CDR3 protein. The sample has roughly 130,000 distinct CDR3 sequences; over 15% are singletons. The specimen was PBMCs or a T cell subset sorted from them (not recorded which). The receptors here all came from a man younger than 35 who had mild COVID-19 (a few samples of this study predate the infection). Cell type and time point are not known. Both conserved end residues are part of each CDR3. The D gene is left open where the match is weak. Size is stated for part of the rows, as once, few or many counts, or as a class when the clone is expanded.

>.|.|TRBV10-3|TRBJ1-5
TGTGCCATCAGTCAGAACGACGATAGCAATCAGCCCCAGCATTTT
CAISQNDDSNQPQHF
>few|.|TRBV4-2|TRBJ2-5
TGTGCCAGCAGCCAGGGATCCCAAGAGACCCAGTACTTC
CASSQGSQETQYF
>few|TRBD1|TRBV5-1|TRBJ2-3
TGCGCCAGCAGCTGGCGTACGGGACAGTTCACAGATACGCAGTATTTT
CASSWRTGQFTDTQYF
>.|TRBD1|TRBV28|TRBJ2-1
TGTGCCAGCAGACCCGGGACAGGCCCCTACAATGAGCAGTTCTTC
CASRPGTGPYNEQFF
>once|TRBD2|TRBV20-1|TRBJ2-7
TGCAGTGCTAGAAGCCGGGAGGGCCGACACCCAACCTACGAGCAGTACTTC
CSARSREGRHPTYEQYF
>.|.|TRBV6-2/TRBV6-3|TRBJ1-2
TGTGCCAGCAGTTACATGTTGCCGAGATTCAACTATGGCTACACCTTC
CASSYMLPRFNYGYTF
>.|.|TRBV7-8|TRBJ1-5
TGTGCCAGCAGCGCGGACAGACCTCAGCCCCAGCATTTT
CASSADRPQPQHF
>.|.|TRBV5-1|TRBJ2-2
TGCGCCAGCAGCTTGGGGTGGGCGGGGCCCACCGGGGAGCTGTTTTTT
CASSLGWAGPTGELFF
>few|.|TRBV19|TRBJ1-6
TGTGCCAGTGTCAATTCACCCCTCCACTTT
CASVNSPLHF
>many|.|TRBV12-3/TRBV12-4|TRBJ1-1
TGTGCCAGCAGTTTTAGTGGCACTGAAGCTTTCTTT
CASSFSGTEAFF
>few|TRBD1|TRBV10-3|TRBJ2-5
TGTGCCATCCAGCAGGGACAGGCTGGTTTGGAGACCCAGTACTTC
CAIQQGQAGLETQYF
>few|TRBD2|TRBV5-1|TRBJ2-5
TGCGCCAGCAGCTTGTTCTCTAGCGGGAGGTACCAAGAGACCCAGTACTTC
CASSLFSSGRYQETQYF
>few|TRBD1|TRBV20-1|TRBJ1-1
TGCAGTGCTGGCGGACAGGAGAACACTGAAGCTTTCTTT
CSAGGQENTEAFF
>.|TRBD1|TRBV7-9|TRBJ2-3
TGTGCCAGCAGCAAAAGGCCTCAGGGGGCAGATACGCAGTATTTT
CASSKRPQGADTQYF
>.|.|TRBV4-1|TRBJ1-1
TGCGCCAGCAGCCCAATAAAAAGAAAGACTGAAGCTTTCTTT
CASSPIKRKTEAFF
>.|TRBD1|TRBV5-6|TRBJ1-2
TGTGCCAGCAGCTTGGGGGACAGGACTAACTATGGCTACACCTTC
CASSLGDRTNYGYTF
>.|TRBD1|TRBV4-1|TRBJ1-2
TGCGCCAGCAGCCAAGTGGGGACAGGGAAGGGCTACACCTTC
CASSQVGTGKGYTF
>.|.|TRBV6-2/TRBV6-3|TRBJ1-2
TGTGCCAGCAGAACCCTCCGGGGCGATGGCTACACCTTC
CASRTLRGDGYTF
>few|TRBD1|TRBV20-1|TRBJ2-7
TGCAGTGCTAGACCACAGGGGGTTAAGGACGAGCAGTACTTC
CSARPQGVKDEQYF
>many|.|TRBV4-3|TRBJ1-5
TGCGCCAGCAGCCAAGGTGAAAACCAGCCCCAGCATTTT
CASSQGENQPQHF
>.|.|TRBV9|TRBJ1-6
TGTGCCAGCAGCACCGGGGGGGATAATTCACCCCTCCACTTT
CASSTGGDNSPLHF
>.|.|TRBV6-2/TRBV6-3|TRBJ2-1
TGTGCCAGCAGACGCCCTTCGTCTACCAATGAGCAGTTCTTC
CASRRPSSTNEQFF
>few|.|TRBV5-6|TRBJ1-2
TGTGCCAGCAGCTTGGGGACATCCTATGGCTACACCTTC
CASSLGTSYGYTF
>.|.|TRBV5-1|TRBJ1-5
TGCGCCAGCAGCTTGGGGGGACTAAATCAGCCCCAGCATTTT
CASSLGGLNQPQHF
>.|TRBD1|TRBV5-1|TRBJ2-2
TGCGCCAGCAGCGCGGGACAGGGCGGCGGGGAGCTGTTTTTT
CASSAGQGGGELFF
>few|.|TRBV20-1|TRBJ1-4
TGCAGTGCTAGTGTGTGGGGGGCAACTAATGAAAAACTGTTTTTT
CSASVWGATNEKLFF
>.|TRBD1|TRBV20-1|TRBJ1-6
TGCAGTGCTAACCGAGCCGGGACAGGGAGATCACCCCTCCACTTT
CSANRAGTGRSPLHF
>.|.|TRBV11-2|TRBJ2-3
TGTGTCAGCAGCCTGGTCACTGATACGCAGTATTTT
CVSSLVTDTQYF
>.|TRBD1|TRBV27|TRBJ1-1
TGTGCCAGCAGGTCGGGGTGGGGACAGAGCTCCTTCACTGAAGCTTTCTTT
CASRSGWGQSSFTEAFF
>few|TRBD2|TRBV4-3|TRBJ2-3
TGCGCCAGCAGCCAACCTAGCGGGGGTCGGGTTACGCAGTATTTT
CASSQPSGGRVTQYF
>few|.|TRBV12-3/TRBV12-4|TRBJ2-1
TGTGCCAGCAGTGACGGGGGGCCGTTAAACAATGAGCAGTTCTTC
CASSDGGPLNNEQFF
>.|.|TRBV5-1|TRBJ2-5
TGCGCCAGCAGCTTGGCGGTGACAGGAAAGACCCAGTACTTC
CASSLAVTGKTQYF
>few|.|TRBV20-1|TRBJ2-7
TGCAGTGCTACCCAATTTAGGGGGTACGAGCAGTACTTC
CSATQFRGYEQYF
>few|TRBD1|TRBV5-1|TRBJ1-1
TGCGCCAGCAGTCGGGGACAGGCTGCCACTGAAGCTTTCTTT
CASSRGQAATEAFF
>few|TRBD2|TRBV11-3|TRBJ2-1
TGTGCCAGCAGCTTCTTTGCGGGGGGGCTGAATGAGCAGTTCTTC
CASSFFAGGLNEQFF
>few|.|TRBV24-1|TRBJ2-2
TGTGCCACCAGTGGCTCCGCGGGGACTGGCACCGGGGAGCTGTTTTTT
CATSGSAGTGTGELFF
>few|TRBD2|TRBV3-1|TRBJ2-1
TGTGCCAGCAGCCAAGATTTTAATAGCGGGGGCTCCTACAATGAGCAGTTCTTC
CASSQDFNSGGSYNEQFF
>.|.|TRBV5-1|TRBJ2-1
TGCGCCAGCAGCCTCGGAGGTGGTTACGATGAGCAGTTCTTC
CASSLGGGYDEQFF
>few|TRBD1|TRBV29-1|TRBJ2-2
TGCAGTGCCGGGACAGGGAACGGGGAGCTGTTTTTT
CSAGTGNGELFF
>.|TRBD1|TRBV10-3|TRBJ1-1
TGTGCCATCAGTCTTCAGGGGGCCCGCGGCACTGAAGCTTTCTTT
CAISLQGARGTEAFF
>few|.|TRBV5-1|TRBJ2-1
TGCGCCAGCAGCTTGGGGGCCGGACCCGACCTAAGCTCCTACAATGAGCAGTTCTTC
CASSLGAGPDLSSYNEQFF
>many|.|TRBV5-1|TRBJ1-1
TGCGCCAGCGGAAAAACAGGACAGAACACTGAAGCTTTCTTT
CASGKTGQNTEAFF
>many|.|TRBV27|TRBJ2-3
TGTGCCAGCAGTCGTTCTAGGAGCACAGATACGCAGTATTTT
CASSRSRSTDTQYF
>.|TRBD2|TRBV3-1|TRBJ2-1
TGTGCCAGCAGCCAAGTGGGAGGGTCCCCGTTCTTC
CASSQVGGSPFF
>few|.|TRBV5-6|TRBJ1-1
TGTGCCAGCAGTCGATCCACTGAAGCTTTCTTT
CASSRSTEAFF
>.|.|TRBV7-2|TRBJ2-5
TGTGCCAGCAGCTTTGGAAGGGAAGAGACCCAGTACTTC
CASSFGREETQYF
>few|TRBD1|TRBV19|TRBJ2-3
TGTGCCAGTGGGACAGGAAGCACAGATACGCAGTATTTT
CASGTGSTDTQYF
>many|.|TRBV5-6|TRBJ1-2
TGTGCCAGCAGCTTAACCGTATATGGCTACACCTTC
CASSLTVYGYTF
>.|.|TRBV7-2|TRBJ1-1
TGTGCCAGCAGCTATCGGGGGTCCACTGAAGCTTTCTTT
CASSYRGSTEAFF
>many|.|TRBV5-1|TRBJ1-6
TGCGCCAGCAGCTTGGGAGGGAACCCACCCCTCCACTTT
CASSLGGNPPLHF
>.|TRBD1|TRBV6-6|TRBJ2-3
TGTGCCAGCAGTTTTACAGGGGTCCCCACAGATACGCAGTATTTT
CASSFTGVPTDTQYF
>few|.|TRBV7-9|TRBJ2-1
TGTGCCAGCAGACCCTCAGGGAGCCGCTACAATGAGCAGTTCTTC
CASRPSGSRYNEQFF
>few|TRBD1|TRBV7-8|TRBJ2-7
TGTGCCAGCACCCATTGGGGACAGGGGGCGCGGGAGCAGTACTTC
CASTHWGQGAREQYF
>.|.|TRBV12-3/TRBV12-4|TRBJ2-2
TGTGCCAGCAGTTTTCTAGGGGAGCTGTTTTTT
CASSFLGELFF
>.|.|TRBV6-5|TRBJ1-6
.
CASSYTFGSPLHF